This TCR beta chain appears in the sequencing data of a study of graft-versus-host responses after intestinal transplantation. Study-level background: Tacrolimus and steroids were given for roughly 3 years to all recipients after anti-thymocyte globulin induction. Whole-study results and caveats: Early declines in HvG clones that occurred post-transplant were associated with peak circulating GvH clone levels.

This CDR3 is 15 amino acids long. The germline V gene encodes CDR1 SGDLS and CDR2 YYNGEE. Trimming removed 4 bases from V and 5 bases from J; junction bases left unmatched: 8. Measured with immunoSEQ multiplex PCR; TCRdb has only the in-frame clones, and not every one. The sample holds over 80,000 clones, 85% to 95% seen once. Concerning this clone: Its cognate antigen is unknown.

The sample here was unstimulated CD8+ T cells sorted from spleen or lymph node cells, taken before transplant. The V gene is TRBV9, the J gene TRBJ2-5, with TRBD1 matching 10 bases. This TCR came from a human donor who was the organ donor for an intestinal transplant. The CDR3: CASSLLDRGLETQYF. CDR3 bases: TGTGCCAGCAGCCTACTTGACAGGGGGCTTGAGACCCAGTACTTC.